This TCR beta chain was recorded in a study of blood T cell repertoires in COVID-19. Looking at the study overall: Both acute and convalescent COVID-19 samples were obtained from the United States, Italy and Spain. From T cells, B-cell-depleted T cells, or PBMCs came the material, which was cDNA or gDNA.

Germline assignment: CDR1 MNHNY and CDR2 SVGAGI (reference sequence). The CDR3 is 16 residues long. V lost 7 bases, J lost 9 bases, and 15 bases stayed unmatched. Authors' processing steps: Reference gene primers were amplified, and this amplification served to estimate nucleated cell counts. Using immunoSEQ multiplex PCR, the repertoire was profiled, and TCRdb retains in-frame clones only, with some absent. The V and J calls and the clone size are those of that table, but D and trimming were determined from the DNA. This sample carries about 98,000 clones, over 70% of them seen once, and the ten largest clones take less than 25%.

Sequences were obtained from peripheral blood. The V gene is TRBV6-6, the J gene TRBJ1-6; TRBD1 matches 7 bases. This sequence originates from a man aged 65 to 85 with acute or convalescent COVID-19. The CDR3 nucleotides are TGTGCCAGCACCCCTATGGGACGGACAGGACCTTCACCCCTCCACTTT. Amino acid sequence: CASTPMGRTGPSPLHF.